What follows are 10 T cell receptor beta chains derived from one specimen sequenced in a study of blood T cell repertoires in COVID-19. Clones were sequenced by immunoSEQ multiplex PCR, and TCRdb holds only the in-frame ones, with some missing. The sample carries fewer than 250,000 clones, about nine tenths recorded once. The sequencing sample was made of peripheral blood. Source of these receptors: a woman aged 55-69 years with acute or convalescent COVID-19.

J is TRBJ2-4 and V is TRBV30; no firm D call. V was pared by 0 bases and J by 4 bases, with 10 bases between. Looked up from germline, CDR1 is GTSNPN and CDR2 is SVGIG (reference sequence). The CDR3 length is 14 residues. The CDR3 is CAWSVRVDKNIQYF. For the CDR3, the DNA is TGTGCCTGGAGTGTACGGGTCGATAAAAACATTCAGTACTTC. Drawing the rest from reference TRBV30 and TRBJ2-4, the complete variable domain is SQTIHQWPATLVQPVGSPLSLECTVEGTSNPNLYWYRQAAGRGLQLLFYSVGIGQISSEVPQNLSASRPQDRQFILSSKKLLLSDSGFYLCAWSVRVDKNIQYFGAGTRLSVL.

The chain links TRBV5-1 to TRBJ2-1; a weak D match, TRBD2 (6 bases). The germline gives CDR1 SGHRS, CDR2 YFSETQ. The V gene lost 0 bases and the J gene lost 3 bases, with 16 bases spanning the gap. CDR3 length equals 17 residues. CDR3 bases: TGCGCCAGCAGCTTGGGGGATCCGGGACTCTACTACAATGAGCAGTTCTTC. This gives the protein CASSLGDPGLYYNEQFF.

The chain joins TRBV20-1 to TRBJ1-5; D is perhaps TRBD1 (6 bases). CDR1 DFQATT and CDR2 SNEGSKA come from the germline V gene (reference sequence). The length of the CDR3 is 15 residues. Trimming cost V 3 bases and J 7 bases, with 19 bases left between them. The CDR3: CSASMRGQGYQPQHF. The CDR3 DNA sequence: TGCAGTGCTAGTATGAGAGGGCAGGGGTACCAGCCCCAGCATTTT.

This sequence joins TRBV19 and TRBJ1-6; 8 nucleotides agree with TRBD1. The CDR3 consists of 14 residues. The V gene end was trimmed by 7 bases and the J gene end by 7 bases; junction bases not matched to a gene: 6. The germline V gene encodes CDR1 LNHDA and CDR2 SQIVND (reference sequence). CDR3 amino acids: CASTVGQVNSPLHF. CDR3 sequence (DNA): TGTGCCAGTACCGTGGGACAGGTCAATTCACCCCTCCACTTT.

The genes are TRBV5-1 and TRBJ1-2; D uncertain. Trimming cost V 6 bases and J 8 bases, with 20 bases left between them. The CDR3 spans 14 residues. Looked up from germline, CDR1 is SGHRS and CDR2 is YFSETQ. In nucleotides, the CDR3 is TGCGCCAGCAAGACGACGGACCGGGGATACGGCTACACCTTC. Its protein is CASKTTDRGYGYTF.

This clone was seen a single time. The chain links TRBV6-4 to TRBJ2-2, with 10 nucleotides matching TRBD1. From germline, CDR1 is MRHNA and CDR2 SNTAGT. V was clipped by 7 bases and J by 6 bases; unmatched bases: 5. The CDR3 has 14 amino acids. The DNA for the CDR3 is TGTGCCAGCAAGTCCGGGACAGGGGCCGGGGAGCTGTTTTTT. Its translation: CASKSGTGAGELFF.

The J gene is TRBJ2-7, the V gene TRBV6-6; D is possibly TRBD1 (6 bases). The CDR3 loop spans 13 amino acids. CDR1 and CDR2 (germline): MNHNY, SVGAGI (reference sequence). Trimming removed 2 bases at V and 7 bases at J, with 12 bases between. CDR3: CASSYPQGWEQYF. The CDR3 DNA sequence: TGTGCCAGCAGTTACCCCCAGGGGTGGGAGCAGTACTTC.

CDR3 loop: CASRENSYNEQFF. Written as DNA, the CDR3 is TGTGCCAGTAGGGAGAATTCCTACAATGAGCAGTTCTTC. The gene calls are TRBV19 and TRBJ2-1, with D unclear. CDR1 is LNHDA and CDR2 is SQIVND in the germline V gene (reference sequence). Trimming removed 6 bases at V and 1 base at J, with 7 bases between. This CDR3 has 13 amino acids.

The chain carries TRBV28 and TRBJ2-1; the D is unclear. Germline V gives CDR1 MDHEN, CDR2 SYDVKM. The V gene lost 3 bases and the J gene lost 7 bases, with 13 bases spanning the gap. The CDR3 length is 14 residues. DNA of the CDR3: TGTGCCAGCAGTTTCCCCGGGTTGCTGAATGAGCAGTTCTTC. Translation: CASSFPGLLNEQFF.

CDR3 protein: CASSDRGGDYGYTF. The CDR3, as DNA: TGTGCCAGTAGCGACAGGGGAGGGGACTATGGCTACACCTTC. V and J are TRBV19 and TRBJ1-2, with 8 bases lining up with TRBD1. CDR1 LNHDA and CDR2 SQIVND come from the germline V gene (reference sequence). The ends lost 6 bases at V and 3 bases at J; junction bases unmatched: 6. This CDR3 has 14 residues.